Below, one T cell receptor (beta chain) is given with its context. Assay used: immunoSEQ multiplex PCR; TCRdb lists only in-frame clones, some missing. The sample consists of some 100,000 clones, roughly nine tenths of them appearing once. The record originates from a study of T cell responses to AZD1222 COVID-19 vaccine. Trimming took 0 bases from V and 2 from J, leaving 8 bases between them. The germline V gene has CDR1 MNHEY and CDR2 SVGAGI. This CDR3 contains 15 residues. The V call is TRBV6-5, the J call TRBJ1-5, with D uncertain. The material sequenced was peripheral blood, taken on day 0 of AZD1222 vaccination. The source is an adult in good health. The CDR3 protein is CASSYSAGGNQPQHF. DNA for the CDR3: TGTGCCAGCAGTTACTCAGCTGGGGGCAATCAGCCCCAGCATTTT.